This T cell receptor beta chain was documented in a study of cytomegalovirus exposure and HLA in healthy donors. Study overall: T cells numbering about 200 million yielded around 120 million unique TCR beta sequences in an earlier analysis. General observations from the study: Analysis was performed later, and it showed HLA-associated TCR beta chains to be more clonally expanded than equally common others.

This CDR3 is built from 11 residues. Germline CDR1 GTSNPN, CDR2 SVGIG (reference sequence). Trimming left V 0 bases short and J 5 bases short, with 5 bases between. PCR was performed using 60 Vbeta and 13 Jbeta primers. Sequencing was performed with immunoSEQ multiplex PCR; in TCRdb, only in-frame clones are kept and a portion is missing. The sample has over 100,000 clones, 65% to 80% seen once. As regards this clone: Antigen: not known.

The V call is TRBV30, the J call TRBJ2-7; unclear D gene. The sequencing input was PBMCs. This clonotype was obtained from a female donor in good health and CMV-seronegative. This chain's CDR3 is CAWSVLNEQYF. In DNA, the CDR3 is TGTGCCTGGAGTGTACTGAACGAGCAGTACTTC.